One and the same sample provided the 9 T cell receptor beta chains below, sequenced in a study of preoperative IRX-2 immunotherapy in early breast cancer. Described treatment: preoperative locoregional IRX-2 cytokine immunotherapy. Sequencing used immunoSEQ multiplex PCR; TCRdb keeps in-frame clones, though not all of them. The profile covers about 89,000 clones, with 75% to 90% appearing a single time and approximately 2% taken by the ten largest. The source was tumor tissue, collected after IRX-2 immunotherapy. The receptors were gathered from a human donor with breast cancer.

This rearrangement joins TRBV5-1 to TRBJ1-3; D remains unclear. This CDR3 is built from 14 residues. V gave up 0 bases and J gave up 0 bases, with 4 bases separating them. CDR1 is SGHRS and CDR2 is YFSETQ in the germline V gene. The CDR3 spells CASSLVGSGNTIYF. CDR3 coding DNA: TGCGCCAGCAGCTTGGTGGGCTCTGGAAACACCATATATTTT.

This clone appeared once. The V gene is TRBV5-1, the J gene TRBJ2-2; 11 nucleotides match TRBD2. V was clipped by 4 bases and J by 3 bases; unmatched bases: 11. Germline CDR1 and CDR2: SGHRS and YFSETQ. This CDR3 is 18 amino acids long. The CDR3, as DNA: TGCGCCAGCAGCCCTAATCCCGGGACTAGCGGAGACACCGGGGAGCTGTTTTTT. It codes for CASSPNPGTSGDTGELFF.

The chain employs TRBV6-7 and TRBJ2-7; D is ambiguous. TRBV6-7 is identified as an open reading frame with a role that is uncertain. The CDR3 covers 11 residues. Between the trimmed V and J ends, which lost 2 bases and 5 bases, there was a span of 4 bases. The CDR3 coding sequence is TGTGCCAGCAGTTACCGGGACGAGCAGTACTTC. It translates to CASSYRDEQYF.

The rearrangement joins TRBV6-8 to TRBJ1-2, with D maybe TRBD1 (6 bases). Trimming took off 10 bases at V and 7 bases at J, with 25 bases between the two ends. The CDR3 extends over 15 amino acids. Germline V gives CDR1 MNHGY, CDR2 SAAAGT. CDR3 sequence: CAIPSVGGRLSGYTF. The CDR3 region has the DNA TGTGCCATCCCATCTGTGGGGGGGCGGTTGAGTGGCTACACCTTC.

CDR3: CASSIRQGKNTGELFF. The CDR3 nucleotides read TGTGCCAGTAGTATCAGACAGGGGAAGAACACCGGGGAGCTGTTTTTT. The genes are TRBV19 and TRBJ2-2; 8 bases match TRBD1. Trimming cost V 3 bases and J 1 base; bases outside gene matches: 4. Germline CDR1 LNHDA, CDR2 SQIVND (reference sequence). This CDR3 region has 16 residues. Combining the CDR3 with reference TRBV19 and TRBJ2-2 gives the whole variable domain DGGITQSPKYLFRKEGQNVTLSCEQNLNHDAMYWYRQDPGQGLRLIYYSQIVNDFQKGDIAEGYSVSREKKESFPLTVTSAQKNPTAFYLCASSIRQGKNTGELFFGEGSRLTVL.

This chain joins TRBV19 and TRBJ2-1; TRBD2 might be the D (6 bases). This CDR3 contains 13 residues. Between the trimmed V and J ends, which lost 3 bases and 8 bases, there was a span of 11 bases. Germline V lookup: CDR1 LNHDA, CDR2 SQIVND (reference sequence). CDR3 in amino acids: CASSIQLADEQFF. Here the CDR3 DNA reads TGTGCCAGTAGTATTCAACTAGCCGATGAGCAGTTCTTC.

This chain uses TRBV18 with TRBJ2-6; D remains ambiguous. Per germline, CDR1 KGHSH and CDR2 LQKENI. The CDR3 sequence is 16 residues long. With 2 bases removed from V and 2 bases from J, the gap between germline ends came to 10 bases. CDR3: CASSPYDPAGANVLTF. The CDR3 DNA reads as TGTGCCAGCTCACCATACGATCCCGCTGGGGCCAACGTCCTGACTTTC.

The chain links TRBV6-8 to TRBJ1-1; TRBD1 is a possible D gene (6 bases). The CDR3 totals 15 residues. CDR1 and CDR2 from the germline V gene are MNHGY and SAAAGT. V dropped 2 bases and J dropped 1 base, with 11 bases sitting between them. The CDR3 reads CASSYLMTGNTEAFF. In DNA form, the CDR3 reads TGTGCCAGCAGTTACCTCATGACAGGGAACACTGAAGCTTTCTTT.

This chain connects TRBV19 to TRBJ2-5, with a weak D call TRBD1 (5 bases). V was shortened by 1 base and J by 5 bases, with 14 bases between the two germline ends. CDR3 length: 15 residues. CDR1 is LNHDA, CDR2 SQIVND, per germline (reference sequence). The CDR3 sequence: CASSIGGDPRETQYF. The CDR3 nucleotides read TGTGCCAGTAGTATAGGGGGCGATCCTAGGGAGACCCAGTACTTC.